This passage covers 8 T cell receptor beta chains from one sample sequenced in a study of T cell responses to AZD1222 COVID-19 vaccine. Assay: immunoSEQ multiplex PCR; the TCRdb copy retains only in-frame clones and omits some. This sample has about 140,000 clones, with 70% to 90% found just once. The source material was peripheral blood, sampled on day 0 of AZD1222 vaccination. The receptors stem from an adult in good health.

This sequence joins TRBV27 and TRBJ1-1; D gene uncertain. The length of the CDR3 is 13 residues. Germline V lookup: CDR1 MNHEY, CDR2 SMNVEV (reference sequence). Trimming cost V 6 bases and J 0 bases, with 8 bases left between them. The CDR3 coding sequence is TGTGCCAGCAGCATCACTATGAACACTGAAGCTTTCTTT. Residues: CASSITMNTEAFF.

The rearrangement joins TRBV30 to TRBJ1-3; D unclear. The V and J ends lost 4 bases and 0 bases respectively, with 13 bases between them. This CDR3 comprises 15 residues. Per germline, CDR1 GTSNPN and CDR2 SVGIG (reference sequence). The CDR3 region is CAWTLGWGSGNTIYF. CDR3 bases: TGTGCCTGGACCCTCGGGTGGGGCTCTGGAAACACCATATATTTT.

The chain employs TRBV7-2 and TRBJ2-5; 8 bases fit TRBD1. Germline CDR1 SGHTA, CDR2 FQGNSA. This CDR3 has 14 residues. The V segment lost 2 bases and the J segment 5 bases; nucleotides outside the gene matches: 4. CDR3 sequence (DNA): TGTGCCAGCAGCTTAAACAGGGGGTCTGAGACCCAGTACTTC. It yields the protein CASSLNRGSETQYF.

This clone was detected only once. V is TRBV3-1 (or the pseudogene TRBV3-2) and J is TRBJ2-3; 9 bases match TRBD2. Looked up from germline, CDR1 is LGHDT and CDR2 is YNNKEL (reference sequence). The CDR3 is made up of 17 amino acids. The V and J ends lost 5 bases and 3 bases, in that order; junction bases with no gene match: 12. The CDR3 region has the DNA TGTGCCAGCAGCTCCTACCCCGAGCGGGGGGAGACAGATACGCAGTATTTT. This translates into CASSSYPERGETDTQYF.

The CDR3 region is CASSESGRNTEAFF. CDR3 DNA sequence: TGCGCCAGCAGTGAGTCGGGAAGAAACACTGAAGCTTTCTTT. The chain couples TRBV10-2 to TRBJ1-1; no clear D gene. Germline V CDR1 and CDR2: WSHSY, SAAADI. Trimming shortened V by 0 bases and J by 2 bases, and 7 bases separated the two germline ends. The length of the CDR3 is 14 residues.

The chain combines TRBV10-3 with TRBJ1-3, with D maybe TRBD1 (5 bases). Trimming removed 6 bases at V and 2 bases at J, with 8 bases between. Germline V lookup: CDR1 ENHRY, CDR2 SYGVKD. There are 13 residues in the CDR3. CDR3 loop: CAISGGAGNTIYF. As DNA, the CDR3 is TGTGCCATCAGCGGGGGGGCTGGAAACACCATATATTTT.

The chain carries TRBV7-9 and TRBJ2-1; D tentatively reads TRBD1 or TRBD2 (5 bases each). This CDR3 has 15 amino acids. Trimming stripped 1 base from V and 0 bases from J, with 7 bases between. Germline V gene sequence: CDR1 SEHNR, CDR2 FQNEAQ (reference sequence). Here the CDR3 reads CASSLGGISYNEQFF. In DNA form, the CDR3 reads TGTGCCAGCAGCTTAGGGGGGATCTCCTACAATGAGCAGTTCTTC.

The V gene is TRBV30, the J gene TRBJ1-2; 8 bases line up with TRBD1. The CDR3 extends over 16 amino acids. CDR1 GTSNPN and CDR2 SVGIG come from the germline V gene (reference sequence). With V trimmed by 2 bases and J by 6 bases, 14 bases remained unmatched. The CDR3, as DNA: TGTGCCTGGAGTAGATTGACAGGGGTCCGATCGGATGGCTACACCTTC. Translated, it gives CAWSRLTGVRSDGYTF.